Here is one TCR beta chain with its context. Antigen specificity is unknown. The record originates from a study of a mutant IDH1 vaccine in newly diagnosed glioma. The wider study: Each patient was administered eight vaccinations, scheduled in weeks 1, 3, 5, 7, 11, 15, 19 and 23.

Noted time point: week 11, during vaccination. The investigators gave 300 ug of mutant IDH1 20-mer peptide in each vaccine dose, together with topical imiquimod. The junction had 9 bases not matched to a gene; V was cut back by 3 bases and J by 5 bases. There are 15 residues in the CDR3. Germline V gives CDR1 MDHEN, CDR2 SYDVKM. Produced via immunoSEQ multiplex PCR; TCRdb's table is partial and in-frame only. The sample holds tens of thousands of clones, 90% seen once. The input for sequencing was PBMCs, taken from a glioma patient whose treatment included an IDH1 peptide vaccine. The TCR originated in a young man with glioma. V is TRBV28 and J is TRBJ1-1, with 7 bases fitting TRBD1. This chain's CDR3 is CASSFNQGGRTEAFF. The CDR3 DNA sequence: TGTGCCAGCAGTTTTAACCAGGGGGGGAGGACTGAAGCTTTCTTT.